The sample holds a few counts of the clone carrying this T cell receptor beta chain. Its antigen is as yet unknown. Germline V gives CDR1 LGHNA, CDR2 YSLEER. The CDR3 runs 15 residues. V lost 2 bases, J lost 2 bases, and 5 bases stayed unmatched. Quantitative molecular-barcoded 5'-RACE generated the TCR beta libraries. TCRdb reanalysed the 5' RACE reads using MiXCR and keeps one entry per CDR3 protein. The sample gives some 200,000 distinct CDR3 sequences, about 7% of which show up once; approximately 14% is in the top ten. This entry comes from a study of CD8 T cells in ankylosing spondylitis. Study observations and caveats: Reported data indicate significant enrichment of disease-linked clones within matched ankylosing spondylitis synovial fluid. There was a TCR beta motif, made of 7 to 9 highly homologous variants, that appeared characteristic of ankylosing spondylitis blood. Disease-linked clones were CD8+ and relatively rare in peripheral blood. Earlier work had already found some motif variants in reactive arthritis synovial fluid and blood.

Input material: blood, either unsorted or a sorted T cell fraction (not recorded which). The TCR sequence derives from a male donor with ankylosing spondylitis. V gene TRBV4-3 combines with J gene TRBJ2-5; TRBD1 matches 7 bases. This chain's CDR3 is CASSQSTGVQETQYF. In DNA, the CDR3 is TGCGCCAGCAGCCAATCTACAGGGGTACAAGAGACCCAGTACTTC.